The clone carrying this T cell receptor (beta chain) has just a few counts. Its target is not known. The sample carries other DNA sequences with the same CDR3. The entry originates in a study of beta chain features in type 1 diabetes. Looking at the study overall: Sorted cells from all samples, numbering 107,917,701, were examined.

General observations from the study: A definitive answer on HLA type influencing TCRB rearrangement was not reached here.

The isolated RNA, all of it, was reverse transcribed, so expressed TCRB transcripts were what got sequenced. Sequencing used immunoSEQ multiplex PCR; TCRdb keeps in-frame clones, though not all of them. The sample lists 310,000 or so clones, 8% to 13% occurring once. V was cut by 0 bases and J by 5 bases, with 6 bases left in between. The germline V gene has CDR1 SGHNT and CDR2 YYREEE (reference sequence). This CDR3 is built from 13 residues. The chain has TRBV5-4 and TRBJ2-1, with D possibly being TRBD2 (5 bases). Sequencing used naive CD4+ T cells from blood. The sequence was collected from a woman between 25 and 40 years old in good health. The CDR3 here is CASSLAGNNEQFF. The CDR3 coding sequence is TGTGCCAGCAGCTTGGCGGGGAACAATGAGCAGTTCTTC.